The 17 T cell receptor beta chains below come from one sample, sequenced in a study of T-cell memory formation after mild COVID-19 (dated by TCRdb to the early 2020s). The receptor library was made with 5' RACE. This sample was sequenced with an Illumina NovaSeq 6000. Using fastp at Q25 and MiXCR, TCRdb reprocessed the public reads and kept productive beta chains. Rows are unified per CDR3 protein, each entry keeping the most common DNA and genes. Counted in this sample were 110,000 to 150,000 distinct CDR3 sequences; 13% to 15% of them appeared once. Of the sample, 28% is held by the ten largest clones. Sequenced sample: PBMCs or a T cell subset sorted from them (not recorded which). These receptors were obtained from an adult woman who had mild COVID-19 (a few samples of this study predate the infection). The sample titles of this study are shuffled in the database, so cell type and time point are left out; the donor was told from shared clones.

J is TRBJ2-7 and V is TRBV19; D unresolved. This CDR3 spans 13 amino acids. Germline loops: CDR1 LNHDA, CDR2 SQIVND (reference sequence). Trimming took off 5 bases at V and 3 bases at J, with 11 bases between the two ends. The CDR3 spells CASSPRSFYEQYF. For the CDR3, the DNA is TGTGCCAGTAGTCCCCGGAGCTTCTACGAGCAGTACTTC. Full variable domain (outside the CDR3, taken from reference TRBV19 and TRBJ2-7): DGGITQSPKYLFRKEGQNVTLSCEQNLNHDAMYWYRQDPGQGLRLIYYSQIVNDFQKGDIAEGYSVSREKKESFPLTVTSAQKNPTAFYLCASSPRSFYEQYFGPGTRLTVT.

This chain links TRBV12-3 or TRBV12-4 with TRBJ2-3, with D possibly TRBD1 on 6 matching bases. The ends were cut back, 5 bases at V and 0 bases at J, with 15 bases in the middle. The CDR3 length is 16 residues. CDR3 in DNA: TGTGCCAGCAGTCCTATTTGGGGGCACAGCACAGATACGCAGTATTTT. Its protein is CASSPIWGHSTDTQYF.

This clonotype has just a few counts. This sequence joins TRBV2 and TRBJ2-3, with 9 bases that match TRBD2. V lost 3 bases and J lost 2; bases outside the gene matches: 9. The CDR3 consists of 17 residues. Germline V lookup: CDR1 SNHLY, CDR2 FYNNEI. The CDR3: CASSDPALAGNTDTQYF. The CDR3, as DNA: TGTGCCAGCAGTGATCCGGCGCTAGCGGGGAACACAGATACGCAGTATTTT.

This clonotype was observed a few times. V gene TRBV15 combines with J gene TRBJ1-1; D unclear. Germline assignment: CDR1 LNHNV and CDR2 YYDKDF (reference sequence). The CDR3 is made up of 14 amino acids. Trimming stripped 0 bases from V and 5 bases from J, with 10 bases between. CDR3 nucleotide sequence: TGTGCCACCAGCAGAGATAGGATCCGGACTGAAGCTTTCTTT. Translated: CATSRDRIRTEAFF.

This clonotype was seen many times. This rearrangement joins TRBV12-3 or TRBV12-4 to TRBJ2-1; D possibly uses TRBD1 or TRBD2 (5 bases each). V was pared by 4 bases and J by 4 bases, with 17 bases between. This CDR3 has 16 amino acids. The CDR3 region has the DNA TGTGCCAGCAGTTCCCCCCACCGGGACGAATACAATGAGCAGTTCTTC. It specifies CASSSPHRDEYNEQFF.

The rearrangement uses TRBV5-1 and TRBJ2-3; tentative D call: TRBD2 (6 bases). The germline V gene has CDR1 SGHRS and CDR2 YFSETQ. The CDR3 sequence is 16 residues long. The V end lost 0 bases, the J end lost 2 bases, and 13 bases lay between the germline ends. CDR3 amino acids: CASSLEQRGITDTQYF. The CDR3 DNA sequence: TGCGCCAGCAGCTTGGAGCAACGGGGGATCACAGATACGCAGTATTTT.

This clonotype has a handful of counts. The V and J genes are TRBV4-2 and TRBJ2-7, with 11 bases that match TRBD2. In germline, CDR1 is LGHNA, CDR2 YNFKEQ. J lost 3 bases, V lost 0 bases, and 7 bases had no gene match. The CDR3 runs 17 residues. The CDR3 sequence is CASSQEKPGLAVYEQYF. CDR3 nucleotides: TGTGCCAGCAGCCAAGAAAAACCGGGACTAGCGGTCTACGAGCAGTACTTC.

V usage is TRBV7-2 and J usage is TRBJ2-7; no firm D call. Germline V gene sequence: CDR1 SGHTA, CDR2 FQGNSA. Between the trimmed V and J ends, which lost 5 bases and 5 bases, there was a span of 25 bases. The CDR3 spans 17 residues. The CDR3 loop is CASSPGVGVNRLDEQYF. The CDR3, as DNA: TGTGCCAGCAGCCCTGGCGTTGGGGTTAATAGGCTCGACGAGCAGTACTTC.

The chain joins TRBV13 to TRBJ1-1; D not resolved. Germline V lookup: CDR1 PRHDT, CDR2 FYEKMQ (reference sequence). Trimming removed 4 bases at V and 4 bases at J, with 10 bases between. The CDR3 runs to 13 residues. The CDR3 protein is CASSSSRTTEAFF. The CDR3 DNA sequence: TGTGCCAGCAGCTCGAGTCGTACCACTGAAGCTTTCTTT.

This chain joins TRBV6-5 and TRBJ2-7; D is undetermined. CDR1 is MNHEY and CDR2 is SVGAGI in the germline V gene. The CDR3 is 11 amino acids. V gave up 2 bases and J gave up 6 bases, with 5 bases separating them. CDR3 region: CASSYGREQYF. For the CDR3, the DNA is TGTGCCAGCAGTTACGGCCGCGAGCAGTACTTC.

The rearrangement uses TRBV7-9 and TRBJ2-7; D might be TRBD2 (5 bases). V was clipped by 5 bases and J by 5 bases, with 13 bases between them. The CDR3 runs to 13 residues. CDR1 and CDR2 (germline): SEHNR, FQNEAQ (reference sequence). This CDR3 is CASSLPHGNEQYF. The CDR3 bases are TGTGCCAGCAGCCTCCCACACGGGAACGAGCAGTACTTC.

The chain combines TRBV24-1 with TRBJ2-1; D perhaps matches TRBD1 (6 bases). The CDR3 totals 13 residues. V lost 7 bases and J lost 0, with 6 bases in between. The germline CDR1 and CDR2 sequences are KGHDR and SFDVKD. CDR3 residues: CATRDSSYNEQFF. The DNA for the CDR3 is TGTGCCACCAGGGACAGCTCCTACAATGAGCAGTTCTTC.

This clonotype was counted a few times. The chain employs TRBV20-1 and TRBJ2-1; either TRBD1 or TRBD2 may fit D (5 bases each). Trimming stripped 0 bases from V and 5 bases from J, with 14 bases between. The CDR3 has 15 amino acids. Germline assignment: CDR1 DFQATT and CDR2 SNEGSKA (reference sequence). CDR3 nucleotide sequence: TGCAGTGCTAGAGATCGGGCCGGGGCCAACAATGAGCAGTTCTTC. This encodes CSARDRAGANNEQFF.

This clonotype has just a few counts. In nucleotides, the CDR3 is TGTGCCAGCAGTCACGGAGCGGGTATCACAGATACGCAGTATTTT. It codes for CASSHGAGITDTQYF. This chain joins TRBV4-2 and TRBJ2-3, with D maybe TRBD2 (6 bases). With 6 bases removed from V and 2 bases from J, the gap between germline ends came to 15 bases. CDR1 is LGHNA and CDR2 is YNFKEQ in the germline V gene. The CDR3 loop spans 15 amino acids.

This clonotype has a count of ten or more. The chain links TRBV6-2 or TRBV6-3 to TRBJ2-7; no clear D gene. The CDR3 contains 15 residues. Trimming shortened V by 7 bases and J by 5 bases, and 21 bases separated the two germline ends. The germline V gene encodes CDR1 MNHEY and CDR2 SVGEGT. CDR3 in amino acids: CASIPSFSPRDEQYF. The CDR3, as DNA: TGTGCCAGCATTCCCTCGTTTAGCCCTCGGGACGAGCAGTACTTC.

The chain is built from TRBV5-1 and TRBJ1-1; a possible D gene is TRBD1 (6 bases). This CDR3 has 14 amino acids. Per the germline V gene, CDR1 is SGHRS and CDR2 is YFSETQ. V was shortened by 6 bases and J by 5 bases, with 17 bases between the two germline ends. CDR3 amino acids: CASNILGRGTEAFF. The CDR3 coding sequence is TGCGCCAGCAATATTTTGGGAAGGGGGACTGAAGCTTTCTTT.

V and J are TRBV28 and TRBJ2-7, with unresolved D. This CDR3 is built from 16 residues. Trimming stripped 6 bases from V and 0 bases from J, with 18 bases between. Germline assignment: CDR1 MDHEN and CDR2 SYDVKM. As DNA, the CDR3 is TGTGCCAGCAGCCCTTCGGGTCGGATTTCCTCCTACGAGCAGTACTTC. It translates to CASSPSGRISSYEQYF.